The T cell receptor (beta chain) under discussion was sequenced for a study of cytomegalovirus exposure and HLA in healthy donors. PCR employed 60 Vbeta and 13 Jbeta primers. This table comes from immunoSEQ multiplex PCR, and its TCRdb copy is limited to in-frame clones, with some not included. The sample table includes about 170,000 clones. The CDR3 is 14 residues long. Germline CDR1 and CDR2: SGHTA and FQGNSA. V dropped 5 bases and J dropped 9; count of bases not matched to a gene: 7. Sequenced material: PBMCs. This clonotype was obtained from a woman aged 18-29 years in good health and CMV-seropositive. The chain has TRBV7-2 and TRBJ2-1; 10 positions agree with TRBD2. The CDR3 loop is CASSTTSGTGEQFF. DNA for the CDR3: TGTGCCAGCAGCACCACTAGCGGGACGGGTGAGCAGTTCTTC.